This T cell receptor beta chain stems from a study of blood T cells in healthy people across ages. The study's findings and limits: TCR beta diversity per million T cells fell roughly linearly with age. It was found that TCR beta diversity correlated strongly with the percentage of naive T cells.

This clonotype has a handful of counts. Its specificity is unknown. For the second PCR, which ran for about 6 to 12 cycles, a sample-barcoded 5' primer and a J-beta primer mix were used. Each of the cDNA molecules was tagged by a template-switch adaptor with 12 random nucleotides. In TCRdb, the 5' RACE reads were re-called with MiXCR into one record per CDR3 protein. The top ten clones hold roughly 34% of a sample with hundreds of thousands of distinct CDR3 sequences, 45% to 50% of them seen once. Per sample, extraction of total RNA gave at least 5.5 micrograms in every case. This CDR3 has 14 amino acids. V lost 7 bases, J lost 9 bases, and 10 bases stayed unmatched. Germline-derived CDR1 and CDR2 are MNHEY and SVGEGT.

The receptor comes from an older woman in good health. The V and J genes are TRBV6-2 or TRBV6-3 and TRBJ2-4, with 9 bases that match TRBD2. Sequences were obtained from blood. The CDR3 protein is CASTISGSLGIQYF. CDR3 nucleotide sequence: TGTGCCAGCACGATTAGCGGGAGCTTAGGCATTCAGTACTTC.